Given below is one T cell receptor beta chain in context. This entry belongs to a study of blood T cell repertoires in COVID-19. Study information: Acute-phase and convalescent COVID-19 samples originated in the United States, Italy and Spain. PBMCs, B-cell-depleted T cells, or T cells provided the cDNA or gDNA that made up the material.

J was trimmed by 0 bases and V by 6 bases; bases with no gene match: 7. Germline loops: CDR1 WSHSY, CDR2 SAAADI. CDR3 length equals 16 residues. Methods used by the authors: Nucleated cell counts were estimated from reference gene primer amplification. Data came from immunoSEQ multiplex PCR; TCRdb stores just in-frame clones and leaves some out. The D gene and trimming were derived from the DNA, and the V and J assignments and clone size from that table. The top ten clones hold around 4% of a sample with under 95,000 clones, just over 90% of them seen once. The material sequenced was peripheral blood. J is TRBJ1-3 and V is TRBV10-2, with 8 bases identical to TRBD1. This receptor was identified in a woman in her forties or fifties in a cohort sampled during active COVID-19. DNA of the CDR3: TGCGCCAGCAGCCCGGGACAGGTGTTCTCTGGAAACACCATATATTTT. This codes for CASSPGQVFSGNTIYF.